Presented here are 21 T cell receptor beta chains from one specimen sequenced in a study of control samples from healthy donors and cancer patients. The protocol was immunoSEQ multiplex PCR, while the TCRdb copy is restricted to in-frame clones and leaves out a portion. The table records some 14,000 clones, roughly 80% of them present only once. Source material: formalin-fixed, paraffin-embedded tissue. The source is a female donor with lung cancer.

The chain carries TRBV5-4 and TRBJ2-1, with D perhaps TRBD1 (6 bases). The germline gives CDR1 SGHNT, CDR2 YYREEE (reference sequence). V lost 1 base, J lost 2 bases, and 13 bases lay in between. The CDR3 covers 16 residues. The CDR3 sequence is CASSLPGVGTYNEQFF. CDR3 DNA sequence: TGTGCCAGCAGCTTGCCAGGGGTGGGAACCTACAATGAGCAGTTCTTC.

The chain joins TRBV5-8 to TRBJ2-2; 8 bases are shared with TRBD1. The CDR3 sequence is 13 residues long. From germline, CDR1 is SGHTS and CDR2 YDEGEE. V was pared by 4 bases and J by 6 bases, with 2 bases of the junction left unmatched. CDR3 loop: CASSKQGAGELFF. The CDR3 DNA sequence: TGTGCCAGCAGCAAACAGGGGGCCGGGGAGCTGTTTTTT. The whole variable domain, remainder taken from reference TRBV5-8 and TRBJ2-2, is EAGVTQSPTHLIKTRGQQATLRCSPISGHTSVYWYQQALGLGLQFLLWYDEGEERNRGNFPPRFSGRQFPNYSSELNVNALELEDSALYLCASSKQGAGELFFGEGSRLTVL.

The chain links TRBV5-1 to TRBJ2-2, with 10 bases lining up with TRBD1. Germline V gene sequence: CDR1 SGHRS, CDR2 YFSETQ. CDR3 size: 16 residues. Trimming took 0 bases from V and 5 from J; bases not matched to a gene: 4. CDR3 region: CASSLVGTGETGELFF. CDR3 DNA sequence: TGCGCCAGCAGCTTGGTAGGGACAGGGGAGACCGGGGAGCTGTTTTTT.

CDR3 nucleotides: TGTGCCAGCAGTTCGACCTTGAACACTGAAGCTTTCTTT. It is translated as CASSSTLNTEAFF. This chain connects TRBV12-3 or TRBV12-4 to TRBJ1-1; D gene unclear. This CDR3 has 13 amino acids. Deletions cut 4 bases from V and 0 bases from J, with 6 bases between.

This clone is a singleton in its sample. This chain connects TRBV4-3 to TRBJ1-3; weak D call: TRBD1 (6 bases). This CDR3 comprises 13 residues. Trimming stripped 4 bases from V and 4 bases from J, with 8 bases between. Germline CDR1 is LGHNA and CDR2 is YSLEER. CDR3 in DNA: TGCGCCAGCAGCCCTAGGGGGGGAAACACCATATATTTT. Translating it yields CASSPRGGNTIYF.

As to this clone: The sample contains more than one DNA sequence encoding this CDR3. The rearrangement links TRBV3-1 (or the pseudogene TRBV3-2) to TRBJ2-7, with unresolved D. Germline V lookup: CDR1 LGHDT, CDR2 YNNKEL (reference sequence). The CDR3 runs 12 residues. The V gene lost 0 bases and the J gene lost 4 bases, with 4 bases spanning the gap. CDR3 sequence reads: CASSQDRYEQYF. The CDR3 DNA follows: TGTGCCAGCAGCCAAGATCGATACGAGCAGTACTTC.

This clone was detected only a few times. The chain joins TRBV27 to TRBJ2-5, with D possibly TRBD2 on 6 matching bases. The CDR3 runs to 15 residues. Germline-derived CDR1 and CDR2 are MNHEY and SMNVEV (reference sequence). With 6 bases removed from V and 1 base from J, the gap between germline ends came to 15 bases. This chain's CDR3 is CASSPFAGSQETQYF. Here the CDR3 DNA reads TGTGCCAGCAGCCCCTTCGCGGGGAGCCAAGAGACCCAGTACTTC.

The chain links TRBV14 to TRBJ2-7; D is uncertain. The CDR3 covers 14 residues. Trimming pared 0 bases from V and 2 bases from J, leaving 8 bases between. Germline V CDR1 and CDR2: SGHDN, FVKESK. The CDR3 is CASSQDNSPYEQYF. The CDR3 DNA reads TGTGCCAGCAGCCAAGATAATAGTCCCTACGAGCAGTACTTC.

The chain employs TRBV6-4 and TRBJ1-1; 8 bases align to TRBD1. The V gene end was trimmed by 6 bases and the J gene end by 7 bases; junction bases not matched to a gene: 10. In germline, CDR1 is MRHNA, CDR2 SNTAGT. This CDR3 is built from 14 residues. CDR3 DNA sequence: TGTGCCAGCAGCGTGGACAGGGAGAGTGGTGAAGCTTTCTTT. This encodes CASSVDRESGEAFF.

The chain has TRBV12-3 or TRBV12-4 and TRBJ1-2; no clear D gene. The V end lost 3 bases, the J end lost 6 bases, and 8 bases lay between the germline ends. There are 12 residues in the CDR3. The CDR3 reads CASSFREHGYTF. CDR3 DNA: TGTGCCAGCAGTTTTAGAGAACATGGCTACACCTTC.

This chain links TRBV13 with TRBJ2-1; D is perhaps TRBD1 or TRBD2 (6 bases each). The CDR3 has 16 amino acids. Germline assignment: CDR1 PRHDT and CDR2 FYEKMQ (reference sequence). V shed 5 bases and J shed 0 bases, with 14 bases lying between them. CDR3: CASSPGGHHSYNEQFF. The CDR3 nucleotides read TGTGCCAGCAGCCCTGGGGGGCACCACTCCTACAATGAGCAGTTCTTC. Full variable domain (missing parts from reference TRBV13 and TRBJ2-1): AAGVIQSPRHLIKEKRETATLKCYPIPRHDTVYWYQQGPGQDPQFLISFYEKMQSDKGSIPDRFSAQQFSDYHSELNMSSLELGDSALYFCASSPGGHHSYNEQFFGPGTRLTVL.

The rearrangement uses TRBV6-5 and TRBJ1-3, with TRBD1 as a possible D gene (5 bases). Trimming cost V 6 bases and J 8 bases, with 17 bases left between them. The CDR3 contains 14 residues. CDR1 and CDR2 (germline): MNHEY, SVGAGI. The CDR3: CASRDQGGIDTIYF. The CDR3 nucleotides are TGTGCCAGCAGGGATCAGGGCGGAATTGACACCATATATTTT.

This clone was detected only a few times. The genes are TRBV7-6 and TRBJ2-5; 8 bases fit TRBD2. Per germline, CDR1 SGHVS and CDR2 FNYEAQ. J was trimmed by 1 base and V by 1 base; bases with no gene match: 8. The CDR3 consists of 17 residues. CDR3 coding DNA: TGTGCCAGCAGCTTAGAGTGGGCGGGGGGCTGCCAAGAGACCCAGTACTTC. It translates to CASSLEWAGGCQETQYF.

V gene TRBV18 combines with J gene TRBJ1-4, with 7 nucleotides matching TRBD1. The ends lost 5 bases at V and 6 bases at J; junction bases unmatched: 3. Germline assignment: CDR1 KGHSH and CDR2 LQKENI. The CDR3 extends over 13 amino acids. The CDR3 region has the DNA TGTGCCAGCTCATCCGGACAGGATGAAAAACTGTTTTTT. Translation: CASSSGQDEKLFF.

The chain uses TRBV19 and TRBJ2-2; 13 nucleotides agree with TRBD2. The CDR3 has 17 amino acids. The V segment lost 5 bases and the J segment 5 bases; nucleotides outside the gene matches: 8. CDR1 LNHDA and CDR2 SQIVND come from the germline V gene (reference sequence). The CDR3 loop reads CASSRLLLAGGTGELFF. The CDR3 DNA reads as TGTGCCAGTAGTCGCCTTTTACTAGCGGGGGGGACCGGGGAGCTGTTTTTT.

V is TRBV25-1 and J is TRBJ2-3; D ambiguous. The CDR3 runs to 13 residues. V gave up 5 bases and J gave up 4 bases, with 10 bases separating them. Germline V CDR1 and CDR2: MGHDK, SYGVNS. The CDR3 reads CASSQEWADTQYF. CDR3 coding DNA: TGTGCCAGCAGTCAGGAGTGGGCAGATACGCAGTATTTT.

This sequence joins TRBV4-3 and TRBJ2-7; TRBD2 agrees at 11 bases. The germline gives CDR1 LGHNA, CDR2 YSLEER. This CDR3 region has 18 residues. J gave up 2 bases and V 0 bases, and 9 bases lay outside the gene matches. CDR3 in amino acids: CASSQDALAGVIPYEQYF. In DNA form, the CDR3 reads TGCGCCAGCAGCCAAGACGCACTAGCGGGAGTCATCCCCTACGAGCAGTACTTC.

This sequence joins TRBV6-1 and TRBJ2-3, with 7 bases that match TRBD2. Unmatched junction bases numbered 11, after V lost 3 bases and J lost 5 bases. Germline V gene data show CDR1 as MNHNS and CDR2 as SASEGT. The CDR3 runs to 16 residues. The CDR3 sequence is CASSDGLGEGRDTQYF. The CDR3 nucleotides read TGTGCCAGCAGTGATGGGTTGGGGGAGGGCAGAGATACGCAGTATTTT.

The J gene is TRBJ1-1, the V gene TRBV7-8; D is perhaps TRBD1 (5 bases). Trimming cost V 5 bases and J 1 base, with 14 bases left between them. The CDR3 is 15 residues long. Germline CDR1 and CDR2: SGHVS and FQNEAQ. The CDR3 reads CASSRSGGGNTEAFF. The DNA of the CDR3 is TGTGCCAGCAGCCGGAGCGGGGGGGGGAACACTGAAGCTTTCTTT.

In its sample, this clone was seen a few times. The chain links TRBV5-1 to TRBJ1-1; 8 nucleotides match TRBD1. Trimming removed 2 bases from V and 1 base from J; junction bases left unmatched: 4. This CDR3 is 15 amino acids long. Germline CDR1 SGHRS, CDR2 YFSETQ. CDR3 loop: CASSLNRGRNTEAFF. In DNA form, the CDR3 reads TGCGCCAGCAGCTTAAACAGGGGGAGGAACACTGAAGCTTTCTTT.

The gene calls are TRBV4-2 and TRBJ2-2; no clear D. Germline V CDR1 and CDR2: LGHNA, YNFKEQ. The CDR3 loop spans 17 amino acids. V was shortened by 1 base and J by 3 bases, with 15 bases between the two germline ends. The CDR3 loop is CASSQVVGRRYTGELFF. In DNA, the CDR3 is TGTGCCAGCAGCCAAGTTGTCGGAAGACGGTACACCGGGGAGCTGTTTTTT.